Shown below are 5 T cell receptor beta chains from a single sample sequenced in a study of T cell changes during pregnancy in multiple sclerosis. Assay: immunoSEQ multiplex PCR; the TCRdb copy retains only in-frame clones and omits some. The data contain 84,000 or so clones, over 90% of them seen just once; the ten biggest clones take up roughly 2.5%. The sample in question was peripheral blood, obtained in the third trimester of pregnancy. The receptors come from a female donor with multiple sclerosis, enrolled in a pregnancy study.

The chain uses TRBV9 and TRBJ1-2; tentative D call: TRBD1 (5 bases). CDR1 and CDR2 (germline): SGDLS, YYNGEE. Trimming took off 0 bases at V and 9 bases at J, with 12 bases between the two ends. The CDR3 consists of 13 residues. CDR3 residues: CASSVEGVRRYTF. The CDR3 region has the DNA TGTGCCAGCAGCGTAGAAGGGGTTCGGCGCTACACCTTC.

The rearrangement uses TRBV9 and TRBJ1-1; 11 nucleotides match TRBD1. Germline values: CDR1 SGDLS, CDR2 YYNGEE. CDR3 length equals 15 residues. J lost 5 bases, V lost 4 bases, and 7 bases had no gene match. In nucleotides, the CDR3 is TGTGCCAGCAGCCCCGGGACAGGGGGGCGGACTGAAGCTTTCTTT. Translation gives CASSPGTGGRTEAFF.

This chain joins TRBV6-1 and TRBJ1-1; TRBD1 agrees at 8 bases. V lost 1 base, J lost 2 bases, and 3 bases stayed unmatched. Germline CDR1 and CDR2: MNHNS and SASEGT. The CDR3 runs to 15 residues. Written as DNA, the CDR3 is TGTGCCAGCAGTGAAGGGCAGGGGGCTAACACTGAAGCTTTCTTT. Its protein is CASSEGQGANTEAFF.

The chain employs TRBV5-8 and TRBJ2-1; a weak D match, TRBD2 (5 bases). Germline-derived CDR1 and CDR2 are SGHTS and YDEGEE. V was cut by 4 bases and J by 3 bases, with 8 bases left in between. The CDR3 has 13 amino acids. CDR3 nucleotides: TGTGCCAGCAGCCGGGCGGGCTACAATGAGCAGTTCTTC. Encoded protein: CASSRAGYNEQFF.

The chain uses TRBV27 and TRBJ2-2, with 9 bases matching TRBD2. The V gene's germline CDR1 is MNHEY and CDR2 SMNVEV (reference sequence). With 6 bases clipped from V and 1 base from J, the junction kept 9 bases outside the gene matches. This CDR3 region has 17 residues. This CDR3 is CASRRTSVPLNTGELFF. The CDR3 DNA follows: TGTGCCAGCAGACGGACTAGCGTCCCTCTGAACACCGGGGAGCTGTTTTTT.